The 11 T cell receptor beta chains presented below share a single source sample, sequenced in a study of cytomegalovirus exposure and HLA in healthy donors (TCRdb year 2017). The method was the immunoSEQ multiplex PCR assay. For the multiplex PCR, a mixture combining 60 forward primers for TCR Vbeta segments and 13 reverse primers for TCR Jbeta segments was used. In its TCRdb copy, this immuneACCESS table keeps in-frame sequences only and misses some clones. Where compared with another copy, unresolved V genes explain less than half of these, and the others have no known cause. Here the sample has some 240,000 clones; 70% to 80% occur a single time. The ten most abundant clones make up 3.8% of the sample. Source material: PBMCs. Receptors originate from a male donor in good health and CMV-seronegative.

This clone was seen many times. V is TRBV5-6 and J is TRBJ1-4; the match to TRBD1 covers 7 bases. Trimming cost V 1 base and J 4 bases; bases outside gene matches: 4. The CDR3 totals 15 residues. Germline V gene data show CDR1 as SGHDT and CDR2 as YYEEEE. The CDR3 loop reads CASSLPTGNNEKLFF. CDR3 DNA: TGTGCCAGCAGCTTGCCGACAGGGAATAATGAAAAACTGTTTTTT.

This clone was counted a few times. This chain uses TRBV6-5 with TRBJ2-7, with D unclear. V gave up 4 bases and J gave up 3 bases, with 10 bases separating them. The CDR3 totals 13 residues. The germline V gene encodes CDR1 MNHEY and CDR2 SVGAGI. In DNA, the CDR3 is TGTGCCAGCAGTTCCTTCCTCTTCTACGAGCAGTACTTC. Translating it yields CASSSFLFYEQYF.

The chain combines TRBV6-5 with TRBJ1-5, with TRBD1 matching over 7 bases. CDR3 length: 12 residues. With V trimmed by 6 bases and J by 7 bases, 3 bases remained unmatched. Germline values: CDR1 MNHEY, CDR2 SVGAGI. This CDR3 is CASRTGNQPQHF. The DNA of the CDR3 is TGTGCCAGCAGGACAGGGAACCAGCCCCAGCATTTT.

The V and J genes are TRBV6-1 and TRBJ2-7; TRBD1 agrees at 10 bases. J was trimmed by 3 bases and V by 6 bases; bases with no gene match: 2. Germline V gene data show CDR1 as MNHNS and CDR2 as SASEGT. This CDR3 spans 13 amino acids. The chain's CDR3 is CASRDRGNYEQYF. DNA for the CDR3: TGTGCCAGCAGGGACAGGGGGAACTACGAGCAGTACTTC.

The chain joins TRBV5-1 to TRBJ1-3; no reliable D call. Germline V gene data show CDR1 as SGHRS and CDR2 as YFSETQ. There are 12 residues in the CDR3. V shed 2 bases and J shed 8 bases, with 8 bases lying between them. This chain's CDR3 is CASSLDRDTIYF. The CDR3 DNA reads TGCGCCAGCAGCTTAGACCGGGACACCATATATTTT.

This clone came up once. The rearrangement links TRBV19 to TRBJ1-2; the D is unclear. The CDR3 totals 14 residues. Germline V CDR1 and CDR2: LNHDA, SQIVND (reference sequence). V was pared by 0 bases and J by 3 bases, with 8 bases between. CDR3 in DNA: TGTGCCAGTAGTATAGATCCTTCGGACTATGGCTACACCTTC. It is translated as CASSIDPSDYGYTF.

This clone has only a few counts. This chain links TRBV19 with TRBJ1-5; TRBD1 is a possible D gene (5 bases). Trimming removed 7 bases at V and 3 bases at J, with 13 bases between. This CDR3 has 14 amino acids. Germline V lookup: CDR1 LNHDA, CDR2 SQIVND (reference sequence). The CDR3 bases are TGTGCCAGTACCAAAAAGGGGATCAATCAGCCCCAGCATTTT. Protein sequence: CASTKKGINQPQHF.

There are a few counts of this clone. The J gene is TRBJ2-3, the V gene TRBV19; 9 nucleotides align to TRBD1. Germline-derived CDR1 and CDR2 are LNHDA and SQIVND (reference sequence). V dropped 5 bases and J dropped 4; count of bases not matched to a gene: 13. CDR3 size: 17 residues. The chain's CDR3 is CASSRVLGQGSADTQYF. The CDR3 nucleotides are TGTGCCAGTAGTCGGGTCTTGGGACAGGGTTCCGCAGATACGCAGTATTTT.

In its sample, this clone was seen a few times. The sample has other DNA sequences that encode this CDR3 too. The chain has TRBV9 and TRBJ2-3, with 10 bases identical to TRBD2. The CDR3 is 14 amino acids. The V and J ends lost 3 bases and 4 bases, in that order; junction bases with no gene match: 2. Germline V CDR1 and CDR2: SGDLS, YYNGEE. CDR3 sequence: CASSASGRADTQYF. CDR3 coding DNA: TGTGCCAGCAGCGCGAGCGGGAGGGCAGATACGCAGTATTTT.

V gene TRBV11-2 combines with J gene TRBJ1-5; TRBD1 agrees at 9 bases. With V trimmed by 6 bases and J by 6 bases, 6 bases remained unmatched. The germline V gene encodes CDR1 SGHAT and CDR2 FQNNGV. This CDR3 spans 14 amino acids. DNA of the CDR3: TGTGCCAGCAGTACACAGGGGGCCGGTCAGCCCCAGCATTTT. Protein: CASSTQGAGQPQHF.

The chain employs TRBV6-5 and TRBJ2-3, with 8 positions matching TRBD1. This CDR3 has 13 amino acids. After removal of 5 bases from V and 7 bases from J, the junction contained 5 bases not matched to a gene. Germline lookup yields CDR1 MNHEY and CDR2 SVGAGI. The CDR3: CASSEGTGHTQYF. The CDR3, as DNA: TGTGCCAGCAGTGAAGGGACAGGCCATACGCAGTATTTT.